The rows below give T cell receptor beta chains drawn from one sample of a study of T cell repertoires in cytomegalovirus infection. TCRdb recomputed calls from the reads with MiXCR, one row per CDR3 protein. The repertoire includes about 230,000 distinct CDR3 sequences, about 5.9% of them detected once, and roughly 6% sits in the top ten. Sequencing input: PBMCs. Every receptor here comes from a human donor in good health (CMV status not recorded). Some clones in this sample may be carry-over from other donors' samples. Each CDR3 is given with its conserved first and last residue. Only part of the rows carry a size: once, few, many, or a class if the clone is expanded.

abundance: many
v_gene: TRBV6-6
j_gene: TRBJ2-7
CDR3aa: CASSYDPQGLGEQYF

abundance: many
v_gene: TRBV5-6
j_gene: TRBJ2-5
CDR3aa: CASSLVSGERGETQYF

abundance: many
v_gene: TRBV29-1
j_gene: TRBJ2-1
CDR3aa: CSVAGLEVRYNEQFF

abundance: many
v_gene: TRBV7-2
j_gene: TRBJ1-6
CDR3aa: CASSLGVNSANSPLHF

abundance: many
v_gene: TRBV9
j_gene: TRBJ1-2
CDR3aa: CASGGGNYGYTF

abundance: many
v_gene: TRBV10-3
j_gene: TRBJ2-3
CDR3aa: CAISEIQRISTDTQYF

abundance: many
v_gene: TRBV7-7
j_gene: TRBJ2-2
CDR3aa: CASSLGTGKTGELFF

abundance: few
v_gene: TRBV13
j_gene: TRBJ2-7
CDR3aa: CASSLGLTYEQYF

abundance: many
v_gene: TRBV20-1
j_gene: TRBJ1-1
CDR3aa: CSARDSGRGYEAFF

abundance: many
v_gene: TRBV4-3
j_gene: TRBJ2-1
CDR3aa: CASSQGDRAVYNEQFF

abundance: NA
v_gene: TRBV3-1
j_gene: TRBJ1-1
CDR3aa: CASSRPGVVGTEAFF

abundance: many
v_gene: TRBV19
j_gene: TRBJ2-7
CDR3aa: CASSTGQGVSEQYF

abundance: many
v_gene: TRBV29-1
j_gene: TRBJ2-5
CDR3aa: CSVGGLDQETQYF

abundance: many
v_gene: TRBV12-3/TRBV12-4
j_gene: TRBJ1-1
CDR3aa: CASSFRQGAAEAFF

abundance: many
v_gene: TRBV6-2/TRBV6-3
j_gene: TRBJ2-7
CDR3aa: CASSYTVAPPGQSSYEQYF

abundance: many
v_gene: TRBV29-1
j_gene: TRBJ2-1
CDR3aa: CSVVQGSSSYNEQFF

abundance: many
v_gene: TRBV20-1
j_gene: TRBJ1-4
CDR3aa: CSARGTEQGEKLFF